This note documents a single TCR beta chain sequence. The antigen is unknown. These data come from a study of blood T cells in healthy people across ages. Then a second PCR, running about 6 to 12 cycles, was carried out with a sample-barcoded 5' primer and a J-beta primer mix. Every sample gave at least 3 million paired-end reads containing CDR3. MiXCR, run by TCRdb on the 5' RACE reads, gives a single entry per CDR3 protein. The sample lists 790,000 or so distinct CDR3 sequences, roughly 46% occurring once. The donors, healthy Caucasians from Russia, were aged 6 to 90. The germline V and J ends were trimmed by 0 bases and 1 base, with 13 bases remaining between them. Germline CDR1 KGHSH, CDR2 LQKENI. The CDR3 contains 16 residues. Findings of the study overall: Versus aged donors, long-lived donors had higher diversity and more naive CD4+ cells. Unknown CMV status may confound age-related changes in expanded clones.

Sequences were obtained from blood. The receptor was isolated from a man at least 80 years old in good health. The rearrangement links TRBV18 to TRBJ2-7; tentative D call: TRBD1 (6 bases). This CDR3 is CASSPPGAAPSYEQYF. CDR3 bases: TGTGCCAGCTCACCACCGGGGGCAGCTCCATCCTACGAGCAGTACTTC.